In its sample, the clone carrying this T cell receptor (beta chain) was seen a few times. Sequenced by immunoSEQ multiplex PCR; TCRdb stores in-frame clones only, minus some. The table shows over 400,000 clones, with less than 95% occurring only once. The treatment was: over 15 received Ad26.COV2.S at low or high dose, single or two shots; a few received placebo; per-sample allocation not given. The investigators took samples on day 63 after the first vaccine or placebo injection. At a Boston site, the person donating was an adult of 18-55 years. This sample was included in a study of Ad26.COV2.S vaccination and SARS-CoV-2 variants. Turning to the study itself: Trial arm assignment for the donor was COV1001 Ad26.COV2.S.

Germline V gene data show CDR1 as MNHEY and CDR2 as SVGEGT. Trimming cost V 1 base and J 4 bases, with 1 base left between them. The CDR3 runs 11 residues. Specimen: peripheral blood, collected in a trial of Ad26.COV2.S vaccine versus placebo. The clonotype originates from a person between 18 and 59 years old who received the Ad26.COV2.S COVID-19 vaccine or a placebo. The rearrangement links TRBV6-2 or TRBV6-3 to TRBJ2-5; D uncertain. The CDR3 nucleotides read TGTGCCAGCAGTTACTTAGAGACCCAGTACTTC. This encodes CASSYLETQYF.